These 32 T cell receptor beta chains share one sample of origin, sequenced in a study of neoadjuvant anti-PD-1 for oral cavity cancer. Time point here: after neoadjuvant nivolumab, at surgical resection. Libraries were prepared by immunoSEQ multiplex PCR; TCRdb keeps only in-frame clonotypes and omits some of them. Of about 14,000 clones in the sample, 70% to 75% are singletons; the top ten hold roughly 3%. Here the sequenced sample was PBMCs, taken after nivolumab (anti-PD-1) treatment. The receptors derive from a person between 40 and 85 years old with oral cavity squamous cell carcinoma.

The chain combines TRBV13 with TRBJ2-2, with D uncertain. The length of the CDR3 is 13 residues. The germline V gene encodes CDR1 PRHDT and CDR2 FYEKMQ (reference sequence). V was cut by 4 bases and J by 3 bases, with 6 bases left in between. The CDR3 sequence: CASSSRYTGELFF. In DNA, the CDR3 is TGTGCCAGCAGCTCGAGATACACCGGGGAGCTGTTTTTT.

The chain carries TRBV14 and TRBJ1-2; D gene uncertain. The V end was cut by 1 base, the J end by 9 bases, with 12 bases between. From germline, CDR1 is SGHDN and CDR2 FVKESK. The CDR3 length is 13 residues. The DNA of the CDR3 is TGTGCCAGCAGCCAAGCTGATCCCAGGAGCTACACCTTC. Amino acids: CASSQADPRSYTF. Supplemented by reference TRBV14 and TRBJ1-2, the full variable domain reads EAGVTQFPSHSVIEKGQTVTLRCDPISGHDNLYWYRRVMGKEIKFLLHFVKESKQDESGMPNNRFLAERTGGTYSTLKVQPAELEDSGVYFCASSQADPRSYTFGSGTRLTVV.

This sequence joins TRBV10-3 and TRBJ2-7; 7 bases agree with TRBD1. The V gene's germline CDR1 is ENHRY and CDR2 SYGVKD. J lost 3 bases, V lost 3 bases, and 5 bases had no gene match. This CDR3 is 14 amino acids long. The CDR3 protein is CAISDSGTDYEQYF. The CDR3 DNA reads as TGTGCCATCAGTGACTCCGGGACAGACTACGAGCAGTACTTC.

In its sample, this clone was seen a few times. V and J are TRBV7-9 and TRBJ1-2; D perhaps matches TRBD1 (6 bases). Germline lookup yields CDR1 SEHNR and CDR2 FQNEAQ (reference sequence). Trimming pared 4 bases from V and 3 bases from J, leaving 15 bases between. The CDR3 has 15 residues. The CDR3: CASSSGAARDYGYTF. The CDR3 nucleotides read TGTGCCAGCAGCTCAGGGGCAGCGAGGGACTATGGCTACACCTTC.

The V and J genes are TRBV6-5 and TRBJ2-7; maybe TRBD1 (8 bases). With 5 bases removed from V and 6 bases from J, the gap between germline ends came to 20 bases. Looked up from germline, CDR1 is MNHEY and CDR2 is SVGAGI. There are 15 residues in the CDR3. The CDR3, as DNA: TGTGCCAGCAGTACAGGGGGACTAAGGGGAAGCGAGCAGTACTTC. It is translated as CASSTGGLRGSEQYF.

The chain recombines TRBV6-5 with TRBJ2-5; D may match TRBD1 or TRBD2 (5 bases each). The CDR3 totals 14 residues. The germline V gene has CDR1 MNHEY and CDR2 SVGAGI. Trimming pared 5 bases from V and 0 bases from J, leaving 10 bases between. The CDR3 here is CASSRPGHQETQYF. CDR3 coding DNA: TGTGCCAGCAGTCGACCGGGACACCAAGAGACCCAGTACTTC.

The chain has TRBV11-3 and TRBJ2-2; D not certain. The CDR3 covers 14 residues. Germline loops: CDR1 SGHNT, CDR2 YENEEA. Trimming took 0 bases from V and 4 from J, leaving 6 bases between them. CDR3 in amino acids: CASSLDQTTGELFF. As DNA, the CDR3 is TGTGCCAGCAGCTTAGATCAAACCACCGGGGAGCTGTTTTTT. Filled out from reference TRBV11-3 and TRBJ2-2, the complete variable domain reads EAGVVQSPRYKIIEKKQPVAFWCNPISGHNTLYWYLQNLGQGPELLIRYENEEAVDDSQLPKDRFSAERLKGVDSTLKIQPAELGDSAVYLCASSLDQTTGELFFGEGSRLTVL.

The chain recombines TRBV28 with TRBJ1-1; TRBD1 matches 7 bases. The germline V gene has CDR1 MDHEN and CDR2 SYDVKM. J lost 5 bases, V lost 6 bases, and 6 bases had no gene match. The CDR3 sequence is 13 residues long. Written as DNA, the CDR3 is TGTGCCAGCAGGAATCAGGGGGAGACTGAAGCTTTCTTT. Residues: CASRNQGETEAFF.

V and J are TRBV29-1 and TRBJ2-5, with a possible D match to TRBD1 (6 bases). The CDR3 consists of 12 residues. The V and J ends lost 6 bases and 1 base respectively, with 9 bases between them. CDR1 is SQVTM, CDR2 ANQGSEA, per germline. The CDR3 reads CSVEQGQETQYF. The CDR3 coding sequence is TGCAGCGTCGAACAGGGCCAAGAGACCCAGTACTTC. The full variable domain, with the rest looked up from reference TRBV29-1 and TRBJ2-5, is SAVISQKPSRDICQRGTSLTIQCQVDSQVTMMFWYRQQPGQSLTLIATANQGSEATYESGFVIDKFPISRPNLTFSTLTVSNMSPEDSSIYLCSVEQGQETQYFGPGTRLLVL.

This chain joins TRBV9 and TRBJ2-3; tentative D call: TRBD2 (5 bases). The CDR3 consists of 14 residues. Germline assignment: CDR1 SGDLS and CDR2 YYNGEE. Deletions cut 0 bases from V and 2 bases from J, with 7 bases between. As DNA, the CDR3 is TGTGCCAGCAGCGTAGGAGGGTACACAGATACGCAGTATTTT. Translating it yields CASSVGGYTDTQYF.

The V and J genes are TRBV16 and TRBJ1-3, with D possibly TRBD1 on 5 matching bases. From germline, CDR1 is KGHSY and CDR2 FQNENV. CDR3 length: 16 residues. Trimming took off 3 bases at V and 0 bases at J, with 12 bases between the two ends. CDR3 in amino acids: CASSQIDSFSGNTIYF. CDR3 nucleotides: TGTGCCAGCAGCCAGATTGACAGCTTCTCTGGAAACACCATATATTTT.

The chain joins TRBV14 to TRBJ1-1; no clear D. The germline CDR1 and CDR2 sequences are SGHDN and FVKESK. The V end lost 4 bases, the J end lost 6 bases, and 6 bases lay between the germline ends. The CDR3 loop spans 11 amino acids. CDR3 in DNA: TGTGCCAGCAGCCGGTTCGCTGAAGCTTTCTTT. Translating it yields CASSRFAEAFF.

The V gene is TRBV28, the J gene TRBJ1-5, with 9 bases identical to TRBD1. Per germline, CDR1 MDHEN and CDR2 SYDVKM. J lost 6 bases, V lost 4 bases, and 4 bases had no gene match. The length of the CDR3 is 14 residues. The CDR3, as DNA: TGTGCCAGCAGTTCCGGGGACAGGGTTCAGCCCCAGCATTTT. It is translated as CASSSGDRVQPQHF.

This clone was recorded once. The V call is TRBV13, the J call TRBJ2-3; D uncertain. The V gene lost 5 bases and the J gene lost 6 bases, with 9 bases spanning the gap. The V gene's germline CDR1 is PRHDT and CDR2 FYEKMQ (reference sequence). The CDR3 runs to 12 residues. The CDR3 DNA sequence: TGTGCCAGCAGCCCCCGGCCGGATACGCAGTATTTT. Residues: CASSPRPDTQYF.

This clone was detected only a few times. The J gene is TRBJ2-2, the V gene TRBV5-1; TRBD1 agrees at 9 bases. V shed 6 bases, J shed 1 base, and the junction held 4 bases outside the gene matches. The CDR3 consists of 15 residues. CDR1 and CDR2 (germline): SGHRS, YFSETQ. Here the CDR3 reads CASTPGQGNTGELFF. The CDR3 coding sequence is TGCGCCAGCACCCCGGGACAGGGGAACACCGGGGAGCTGTTTTTT.

The chain combines TRBV5-6 with TRBJ2-1, with 7 bases fitting TRBD2. V was pared by 3 bases and J by 14 bases, with 5 bases of the junction left unmatched. CDR3 length: 11 amino acids. Germline V CDR1 and CDR2: SGHDT, YYEEEE. The CDR3: CASSSGTMEFF. CDR3 DNA sequence: TGTGCCAGCAGCTCCGGGACTATGGAGTTCTTC.

The chain combines TRBV27 with TRBJ2-5; D unresolved. Germline-derived CDR1 and CDR2 are MNHEY and SMNVEV (reference sequence). This CDR3 has 15 residues. V shed 2 bases and J shed 2 bases, with 12 bases lying between them. The CDR3 DNA sequence: TGTGCCAGCAGTTTAAGGGCAAATACGCAAGAGACCCAGTACTTC. It specifies CASSLRANTQETQYF.

The rearrangement joins TRBV6-6 to TRBJ1-4, with a possible D match to TRBD1 (5 bases). Per the germline V gene, CDR1 is MNHNY and CDR2 is SVGAGI (reference sequence). This CDR3 has 13 residues. V lost 8 bases, J lost 7 bases, and 14 bases lay in between. The CDR3 bases are TGTGCCAGCGACATGGGGCTAGGTGAAAAACTGTTTTTT. It translates to CASDMGLGEKLFF.

The genes are TRBV28 and TRBJ1-1; D is ambiguous. The CDR3 has 15 amino acids. The germline CDR1 and CDR2 sequences are MDHEN and SYDVKM. V was shortened by 6 bases and J by 6 bases, with 20 bases between the two germline ends. For the CDR3, the DNA is TGTGCCAGCAGCCCCTCCCTGGGGAGGGAGTCTGAAGCTTTCTTT. Translated, it gives CASSPSLGRESEAFF.

This clone occurred once. CDR3 in DNA: TGTGCCAGCAGTGACACCCGGGACAGGGCCAGAGGACAGCCCCAGCATTTT. This encodes CASSDTRDRARGQPQHF. V and J are TRBV6-4 and TRBJ1-5, with TRBD1 matching 9 bases. Germline loops: CDR1 MRHNA, CDR2 SNTAGT. The CDR3 contains 17 residues. The J segment lost 7 bases and the V segment lost 2 bases, leaving 12 bases of the junction unmatched.

This chain connects TRBV9 to TRBJ2-2; D call uncertain. CDR1 is SGDLS, CDR2 YYNGEE, per germline. This CDR3 has 15 amino acids. The V end was cut by 1 base, the J end by 1 base, with 8 bases between. Here the CDR3 reads CASSVSPENTGELFF. The DNA of the CDR3 is TGTGCCAGCAGCGTATCTCCTGAGAACACCGGGGAGCTGTTTTTT.

The V gene is TRBV10-3, the J gene TRBJ1-3; D gene ambiguous. The CDR3 contains 17 residues. Trimming shortened V by 0 bases and J by 0 bases, and 12 bases separated the two germline ends. Germline V gene sequence: CDR1 ENHRY, CDR2 SYGVKD. DNA for the CDR3: TGTGCCATCAGTGAGTCGGACCTCCGGCACTCTGGAAACACCATATATTTT. This sequence encodes CAISESDLRHSGNTIYF.

V is TRBV27 and J is TRBJ1-1; the match to TRBD1 covers 8 bases. Germline V CDR1 and CDR2: MNHEY, SMNVEV (reference sequence). The CDR3 sequence is 18 residues long. Trimming cost V 5 bases and J 1 base; bases outside gene matches: 15. The CDR3 region is CASSLPWDRRSPNTEAFF. CDR3 bases: TGTGCCAGCAGTCTACCATGGGACAGGCGTTCACCGAACACTGAAGCTTTCTTT.

This chain joins TRBV12-5 and TRBJ2-2, with D unresolved. CDR3 length: 12 residues. Germline-derived CDR1 and CDR2 are LGHNT and FRNRAP. V was trimmed by 1 base and J by 5 bases, leaving 2 bases between them. The CDR3 reads CASGLGTGELFF. The CDR3 nucleotides read TGTGCTAGTGGTTTGGGAACCGGGGAGCTGTTTTTT.

There are a few counts of this clone. This chain uses TRBV9 with TRBJ2-3, with a weak D call TRBD2 (5 bases). Between the trimmed V and J ends, which lost 4 bases and 0 bases, there was a span of 15 bases. Germline CDR1 is SGDLS and CDR2 is YYNGEE. The CDR3 loop spans 16 amino acids. The CDR3 here is CASSRLAAASTDTQYF. DNA of the CDR3: TGTGCCAGCAGCCGCCTAGCCGCCGCCAGCACAGATACGCAGTATTTT.

This chain uses TRBV2 with TRBJ1-3; D unclear. The CDR3 contains 15 residues. V shed 7 bases and J shed 1 base, with 14 bases lying between them. CDR1 SNHLY and CDR2 FYNNEI come from the germline V gene. The CDR3 DNA sequence: TGTGCCAGCACGGTGGGTTTAGAATCTGGAAACACCATATATTTT. Its protein product is CASTVGLESGNTIYF.

The chain employs TRBV19 and TRBJ1-1; D may be TRBD1 (6 bases). Trimming took off 9 bases at V and 2 bases at J, with 19 bases between the two ends. CDR3 length equals 15 residues. Looked up from germline, CDR1 is LNHDA and CDR2 is SQIVND (reference sequence). The chain's CDR3 is CASKRKDRTNTEAFF. The CDR3, as DNA: TGTGCCAGCAAACGAAAGGACAGAACAAACACTGAAGCTTTCTTT. Drawing the rest from reference TRBV19 and TRBJ1-1, the complete variable domain is DGGITQSPKYLFRKEGQNVTLSCEQNLNHDAMYWYRQDPGQGLRLIYYSQIVNDFQKGDIAEGYSVSREKKESFPLTVTSAQKNPTAFYLCASKRKDRTNTEAFFGQGTRLTVV.

The J gene is TRBJ2-1, the V gene TRBV5-1; possible D gene TRBD2, 5 bases. V dropped 4 bases and J dropped 2 bases, with 10 bases sitting between them. Germline V gives CDR1 SGHRS, CDR2 YFSETQ. CDR3 length equals 14 residues. CDR3 sequence reads: CASSMDSTYNEQFF. The DNA for the CDR3 is TGCGCCAGCAGCATGGACTCTACCTACAATGAGCAGTTCTTC.

CDR3 DNA sequence: TGTGCCAGCAGTTACCTGGGACTAGCGGGCGGGGAGCTGTTTTTT. Amino acid sequence: CASSYLGLAGGELFF. The genes are TRBV6-6 and TRBJ2-2; 12 positions match TRBD2. Per the germline V gene, CDR1 is MNHNY and CDR2 is SVGAGI (reference sequence). CDR3 length: 15 residues. V lost 2 bases, J lost 7 bases, and 2 bases stayed unmatched.

The CDR3 DNA sequence: TGTGCCACCCACGACCCGGGACAGAAGAACACTGAAGCTTTCTTT. This codes for CATHDPGQKNTEAFF. The gene calls are TRBV10-3 and TRBJ1-1, with 7 bases identical to TRBD1. CDR1 is ENHRY, CDR2 SYGVKD, per germline. The CDR3 is made up of 15 amino acids. V shed 10 bases, J shed 1 base, and the junction held 12 bases outside the gene matches.

The J gene is TRBJ2-7, the V gene TRBV11-1; D possibly corresponds to TRBD1 (6 bases). CDR3 length: 15 amino acids. Trimming removed 5 bases from V and 3 bases from J, with 17 bases in between. Per germline, CDR1 SGHAT and CDR2 FQDESV (reference sequence). In nucleotides, the CDR3 is TGTGCCAGCAGCCCGAGCAGGGGCTCCCTCTACGAGCAGTACTTC. It encodes CASSPSRGSLYEQYF.

The chain is built from TRBV25-1 and TRBJ2-5; TRBD2 is a possible D gene (6 bases). Germline V gene data show CDR1 as MGHDK and CDR2 as SYGVNS. The V end lost 8 bases, the J end lost 4 bases, and 14 bases lay between the germline ends. The CDR3 consists of 13 residues. CDR3 nucleotides: TGTGCCAGCGCCCCAGCGGGTTTAGAGACCCAGTACTTC. Translating gives CASAPAGLETQYF.